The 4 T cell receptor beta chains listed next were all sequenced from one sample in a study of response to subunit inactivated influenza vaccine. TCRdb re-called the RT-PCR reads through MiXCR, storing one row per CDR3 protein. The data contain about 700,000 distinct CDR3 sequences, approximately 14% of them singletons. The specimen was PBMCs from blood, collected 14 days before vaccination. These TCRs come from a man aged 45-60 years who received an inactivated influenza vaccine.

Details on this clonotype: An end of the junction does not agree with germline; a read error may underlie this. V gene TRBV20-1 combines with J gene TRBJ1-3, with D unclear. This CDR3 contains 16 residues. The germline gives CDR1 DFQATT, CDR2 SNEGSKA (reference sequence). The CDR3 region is CCARVVGKSSGNTIYF. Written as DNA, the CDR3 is TGCTGTGCTAGAGTAGTAGGAAAAAGCTCTGGAAACACCATATATTTT.

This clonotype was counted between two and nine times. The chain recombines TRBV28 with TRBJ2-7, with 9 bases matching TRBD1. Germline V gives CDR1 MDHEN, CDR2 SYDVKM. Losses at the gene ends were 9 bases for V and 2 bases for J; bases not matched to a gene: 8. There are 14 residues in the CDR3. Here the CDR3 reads CASSKTGGAYEQYF. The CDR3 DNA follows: TGTGCCAGTTCCAAGACAGGGGGAGCCTACGAGCAGTACTTC.

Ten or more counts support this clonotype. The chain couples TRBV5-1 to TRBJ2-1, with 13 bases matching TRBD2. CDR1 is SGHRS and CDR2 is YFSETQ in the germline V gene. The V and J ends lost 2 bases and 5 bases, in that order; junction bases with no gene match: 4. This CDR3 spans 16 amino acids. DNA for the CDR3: TGCGCCAGCAGCTTAGGACTAGCGGGAGCCCACAATGAGCAGTTCTTC. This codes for CASSLGLAGAHNEQFF.

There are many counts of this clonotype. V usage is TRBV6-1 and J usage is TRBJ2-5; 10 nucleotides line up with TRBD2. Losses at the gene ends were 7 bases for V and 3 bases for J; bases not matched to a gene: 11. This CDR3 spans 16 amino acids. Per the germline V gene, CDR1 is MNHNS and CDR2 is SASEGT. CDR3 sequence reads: CASNFTGTSEEETQYF. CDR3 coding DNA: TGTGCCAGCAACTTCACCGGGACTAGCGAGGAAGAGACCCAGTACTTC.